Described below is a single T cell receptor beta chain sequence and its context. The data were obtained in a study of control samples from healthy donors and cancer patients. The CDR3 extends over 15 amino acids. Trimming left V 4 bases short and J 4 bases short, with 17 bases between. Germline CDR1 reads SGHNT; CDR2 reads YYREEE (reference sequence). The method was immunoSEQ multiplex PCR; TCRdb's version includes in-frame clones alone and lacks a portion of them. The data hold approximately 130,000 clones, with about nine tenths observed a single time. Input material: blood. The rearrangement uses TRBV5-4 and TRBJ1-2, with a tentative D call TRBD1 (6 bases). This receptor was identified in a man aged 40-55 years in good health. The CDR3 DNA sequence: TGTGCCAGCAGCCTGGGGGGCAGGGACCTCTATGGCTACACCTTC. Protein sequence: CASSLGGRDLYGYTF. The full variable domain, with the rest looked up from reference TRBV5-4 and TRBJ1-2, is ETGVTQSPTHLIKTRGQQVTLRCSSQSGHNTVSWYQQALGQGPQFIFQYYREEENGRGNFPPRFSGLQFPNYSSELNVNALELDDSALYLCASSLGGRDLYGYTFGSGTRLTVV.